Reported below is one T cell receptor (beta chain). What it binds is not known. This specimen comes from a study of cytomegalovirus exposure and HLA in healthy donors. As for the study in general: Drawn from HLA-typed donors, tens of millions of unique TCRs were held in an early data release.

Germline lookup yields CDR1 SGHNT and CDR2 YENEEA. This CDR3 is built from 17 residues. Trimming stripped 5 bases from V and 1 base from J, with 18 bases between. 13 Jbeta primers and 60 Vbeta primers were used for the PCR. Sequencing used immunoSEQ multiplex PCR; TCRdb keeps in-frame clones, though not all of them. The sample includes around 200,000 clones, about three quarters of them seen just once. Study conclusions and caveats: Among immune exposure information, only CMV serostatus was available. Later analysis placed DRB1 highest and HLA-C lowest in TCR association rates, which differed by HLA locus. Rare TCR sequences dominated, though some public TCRs recurred in many donors.

The sequence derives from a woman aged 60-75 years in good health and CMV-seropositive. The sequenced material came from PBMCs. The gene calls are TRBV11-3 and TRBJ2-1, with a possible D match to TRBD2 (7 bases). For the CDR3, the DNA is TGTGCCAGCAGCCCCAATCTGGGAGGGGGATCCTACAATGAGCAGTTCTTC. Its translation is CASSPNLGGGSYNEQFF.